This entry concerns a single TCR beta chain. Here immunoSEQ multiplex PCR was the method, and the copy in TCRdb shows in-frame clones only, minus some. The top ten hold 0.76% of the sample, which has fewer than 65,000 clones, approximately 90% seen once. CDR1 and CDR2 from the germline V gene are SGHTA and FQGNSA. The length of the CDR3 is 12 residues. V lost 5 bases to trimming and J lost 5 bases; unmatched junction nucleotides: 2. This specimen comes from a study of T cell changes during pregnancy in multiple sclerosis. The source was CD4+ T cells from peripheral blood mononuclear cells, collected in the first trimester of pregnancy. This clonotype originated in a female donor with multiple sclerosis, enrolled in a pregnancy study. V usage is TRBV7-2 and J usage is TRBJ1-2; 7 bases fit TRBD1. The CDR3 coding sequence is TGTGCCAGCAGCGAACAGGGGTATGGCTACACCTTC. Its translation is CASSEQGYGYTF.